The clone carrying this T cell receptor beta chain was detected a few times. Its antigen is as yet unknown. This sample is part of a study of T cells after yellow fever vaccination. Study results and limitations: Clonotypes found in both CD4 and CD8 compartments made up a small share. Abundant clonotypes (contaminants from the bulk population) could be present in FACS-sorted repertoires.

Template switching by 5'RACE produced TCR cDNA, adding a universal primer site and UMIs. TCRdb reprocessed the 5' RACE reads with MiXCR, giving one entry per CDR3 protein. The sample shows about 75,000 distinct CDR3 sequences, approximately 7.3% of them seen only once. This receptor was identified in a young man who received the YFV17D yellow fever vaccine. The starting material was CD8+ T cells sorted from PBMCs, obtained around 10 days after the first yellow fever vaccination.

The CDR3 loop is CASSLWGGTYEQYF. The CDR3 DNA reads as TGTGCCAGCAGCTTATGGGGGGGAACCTACGAGCAGTACTTC. The rearrangement links TRBV11-2 to TRBJ2-7; 7 bases are a match to TRBD2. CDR1 is SGHAT and CDR2 is FQNNGV in the germline V gene. The CDR3 covers 14 residues. J gave up 2 bases and V 2 bases, and 3 bases lay outside the gene matches.